This TCR beta chain appears in the sequencing data of a study of CD8 T cells in Susac syndrome. The wider study: When their blood was taken, patients with Susac syndrome were therapy-naive, taking corticosteroids, or taking intravenous immunoglobulin alone.

A quantity of roughly 0.5 to 1 ug RNA underwent reverse transcription using random hexamers. TCRdb re-called the immunoSEQ multiplex PCR reads with MiXCR, one entry per CDR3 protein. The data hold approximately 210,000 distinct CDR3 sequences, with approximately 94% observed a single time. This TCR derives from a human donor with Susac syndrome. Source material: CD4+ T cells from PBMCs.

Here the CDR3 reads CASSPRTGGLKAKNIQYF. The CDR3 DNA sequence: TGTGCCAGCAGTCCCCGGACAGGGGGCTTGAAAGCCAAAAACATTCAGTACTTC. This rearrangement joins TRBV6-2 or TRBV6-3 to TRBJ2-4; 11 positions agree with TRBD1. The CDR3 has 18 residues. The junction had 9 bases not matched to a gene; V was cut back by 5 bases and J by 0 bases. Germline CDR1 MNHEY, CDR2 SVGEGT.